One and the same sample provided the 18 T cell receptor beta chains below, sequenced in a study of cytomegalovirus exposure and HLA in healthy donors. 13 Jbeta primers and 60 Vbeta primers were used for the PCR. Produced via immunoSEQ multiplex PCR; TCRdb's table is partial and in-frame only. The data show approximately 87,000 clones, 70% to 90% seen once. The sample consisted of PBMCs. The receptors were gathered from a woman in her late teens or twenties in good health and CMV-seropositive.

The rearrangement links TRBV2 to TRBJ1-2; the match to TRBD1 covers 8 bases. V shed 5 bases and J 7 bases; nucleotides not matched to a gene: 9. This CDR3 contains 14 residues. The V gene's germline CDR1 is SNHLY and CDR2 FYNNEI. The CDR3 reads CASSPQGARSGYTF. CDR3 coding DNA: TGTGCCAGCAGTCCTCAGGGGGCCCGCAGTGGCTACACCTTC.

The rearrangement uses TRBV6-1 and TRBJ1-2; 9 bases match TRBD1. J gave up 7 bases and V 2 bases, and 5 bases lay outside the gene matches. The CDR3 is made up of 14 amino acids. Germline V CDR1 and CDR2: MNHNS, SASEGT. CDR3 sequence: CASSELQGARGYTF. CDR3 sequence (DNA): TGTGCCAGCAGTGAACTACAGGGGGCGCGTGGCTACACCTTC.

The chain has TRBV6-1 and TRBJ1-4; no clear D. CDR1 is MNHNS, CDR2 SASEGT, per germline. This CDR3 has 16 amino acids. Trimming took 1 base from V and 7 from J, leaving 16 bases between them. CDR3 amino acids: CASSEGRMWAGEKLFF. The CDR3 DNA sequence: TGTGCCAGCAGTGAAGGGCGGATGTGGGCGGGTGAAAAACTGTTTTTT.

J is TRBJ2-5 and V is TRBV5-1, with D maybe TRBD2 (6 bases). This CDR3 is built from 12 residues. Germline loops: CDR1 SGHRS, CDR2 YFSETQ. The V gene lost 5 bases and the J gene lost 4 bases, with 9 bases spanning the gap. This CDR3 is CASRNSGETQYF. CDR3 coding DNA: TGCGCCAGCAGAAATAGCGGAGAGACCCAGTACTTC. Full variable domain (remainder filled in from reference TRBV5-1 and TRBJ2-5): KAGVTQTPRYLIKTRGQQVTLSCSPISGHRSVSWYQQTPGQGLQFLFEYFSETQRNKGNFPGRFSGRQFSNSRSEMNVSTLELGDSALYLCASRNSGETQYFGPGTRLLVL.

The J gene is TRBJ2-7, the V gene TRBV4-1; tentatively, D is TRBD2 (6 bases). Germline lookup yields CDR1 MGHRA and CDR2 YSYEKL. V shed 1 base and J shed 4 bases, with 11 bases lying between them. The CDR3 consists of 14 residues. CDR3 DNA: TGCGCCAGCAGCCAAGGTGGGGAGGCTTACGAGCAGTACTTC. Amino acid sequence: CASSQGGEAYEQYF.

This sequence joins TRBV28 and TRBJ2-5; D is perhaps TRBD2 (5 bases). The DNA end lines up better with TRBJ2-7; the J call may be wrong. The CDR3 sequence is 14 residues long. CDR1 is MDHEN and CDR2 is SYDVKM in the germline V gene. DNA for the CDR3: TGTGCCAGCAGTTTAAGTGGGCTAGCCGGCGAGCAGTACTTC. Its translation is CASSLSGLAGEQYF.

This chain uses TRBV15 with TRBJ1-4; D remains unclear. Per the germline V gene, CDR1 is LNHNV and CDR2 is YYDKDF (reference sequence). This CDR3 comprises 16 residues. V lost 0 bases and J 0 bases, leaving 8 bases between the germline ends. This CDR3 reads CATSRDPGSTNEKLFF. CDR3 DNA sequence: TGTGCCACCAGCAGAGATCCAGGCTCAACTAATGAAAAACTGTTTTTT.

The V and J genes are TRBV5-4 and TRBJ2-7; 7 bases are shared with TRBD2. Looked up from germline, CDR1 is SGHNT and CDR2 is YYREEE (reference sequence). V was clipped by 0 bases and J by 6 bases; unmatched bases: 9. This CDR3 spans 15 amino acids. Here the CDR3 reads CASSLGRGSGGEQYF. The DNA for the CDR3 is TGTGCCAGCAGCTTGGGGCGGGGGTCGGGAGGCGAGCAGTACTTC. Based on the CDR3 plus reference TRBV5-4 and TRBJ2-7, the full variable domain is ETGVTQSPTHLIKTRGQQVTLRCSSQSGHNTVSWYQQALGQGPQFIFQYYREEENGRGNFPPRFSGLQFPNYSSELNVNALELDDSALYLCASSLGRGSGGEQYFGPGTRLTVT.

This rearrangement joins TRBV27 to TRBJ1-5; tentative D call: TRBD1 (6 bases). The length of the CDR3 is 14 residues. Germline loops: CDR1 MNHEY, CDR2 SMNVEV (reference sequence). V was cut by 5 bases and J by 3 bases, with 11 bases left in between. The CDR3 reads CASSPQGNNQPQHF. Written as DNA, the CDR3 is TGTGCCAGCAGTCCACAGGGAAACAATCAGCCCCAGCATTTT.

The J gene is TRBJ2-7, the V gene TRBV28; 13 bases line up with TRBD2. J lost 1 base, V lost 5 bases, and 8 bases had no gene match. The CDR3 runs 17 residues. Germline V lookup: CDR1 MDHEN, CDR2 SYDVKM. The CDR3 nucleotides read TGTGCCAGCAGTGTAGGACTAGCGGGAGTAAAGTCCTACGAGCAGTACTTC. Protein: CASSVGLAGVKSYEQYF.

The chain joins TRBV7-2 to TRBJ1-4; D gene unclear. V was pared by 5 bases and J by 5 bases, with 6 bases between. The CDR3 covers 12 residues. CDR1 is SGHTA and CDR2 is FQGNSA in the germline V gene. Here the CDR3 reads CASSPLNEKLFF. The CDR3 coding sequence is TGTGCCAGCAGCCCACTCAATGAAAAACTGTTTTTT.

The gene calls are TRBV2 and TRBJ2-7; a weak D match, TRBD1 (7 bases). Trimming stripped 5 bases from V and 3 bases from J, with 11 bases between. The CDR3 has 13 amino acids. CDR1 is SNHLY, CDR2 FYNNEI, per germline. The CDR3 here is CASSPRDSYEQYF. The CDR3 nucleotides read TGTGCCAGCAGTCCGCGGGACAGCTACGAGCAGTACTTC. Complete variable domain (other parts from reference TRBV2 and TRBJ2-7): EPEVTQTPSHQVTQMGQEVILRCVPISNHLYFYWYRQILGQKVEFLVSFYNNEISEKSEIFDDQFSVERPDGSNFTLKIRSTKLEDSAMYFCASSPRDSYEQYFGPGTRLTVT.

CDR3 bases: TGTGCCACCAGCAGAGAGTACAGGGTCACCGGGGAGCTGTTTTTT. Its protein is CATSREYRVTGELFF. This rearrangement joins TRBV15 to TRBJ2-2; D may be TRBD1 (6 bases). The germline V gene has CDR1 LNHNV and CDR2 YYDKDF (reference sequence). The length of the CDR3 is 15 residues. Between the trimmed V and J ends, which lost 0 bases and 4 bases, there was a span of 9 bases.

The chain uses TRBV5-1 and TRBJ2-7; D call uncertain. The CDR3 spans 12 residues. Germline loops: CDR1 SGHRS, CDR2 YFSETQ. V was pared by 0 bases and J by 6 bases, with 7 bases between. CDR3 amino acids: CASSLGLSEQYF. The CDR3 DNA sequence: TGCGCCAGCAGCTTGGGACTCTCCGAGCAGTACTTC.

The chain combines TRBV4-2 with TRBJ2-1, with 9 bases identical to TRBD2. This CDR3 contains 15 residues. Germline-derived CDR1 and CDR2 are LGHNA and YNFKEQ. Trimming at V came to 0 bases and at J to 7 bases, leaving 4 bases not matched to a gene. The CDR3, as DNA: TGTGCCAGCAGCCAAGAGGCGCGGGAGGGGAATGAGCAGTTCTTC. Amino acids: CASSQEAREGNEQFF.

The V gene is TRBV2, the J gene TRBJ2-1; TRBD2 matches 13 bases. After removal of 7 bases from V and 9 bases from J, the junction contained 12 bases not matched to a gene. The CDR3 sequence is 16 residues long. Germline assignment: CDR1 SNHLY and CDR2 FYNNEI. Written as DNA, the CDR3 is TGTGCCAGCAAGGGGACTAGCGGGGCCGATACAGCTGAGCAGTTCTTC. This sequence encodes CASKGTSGADTAEQFF.

The rearrangement links TRBV9 to TRBJ2-5; 10 bases are a match to TRBD1. Trimming removed 3 bases from V and 6 bases from J; junction bases left unmatched: 8. This CDR3 contains 15 residues. Germline V gene sequence: CDR1 SGDLS, CDR2 YYNGEE. The CDR3 DNA reads as TGTGCCAGCAGCGACGACAGGGGGCGGTGGAAGACCCAGTACTTC. Its protein product is CASSDDRGRWKTQYF.

This rearrangement joins TRBV25-1 to TRBJ2-1; 8 bases align to TRBD2. Germline CDR1 MGHDK, CDR2 SYGVNS. Germline trimming cut 6 bases from V and 5 bases from J; bases unmatched to any gene: 12. This CDR3 comprises 16 residues. CDR3 protein: CASSGNPGGTNNEQFF. The DNA of the CDR3 is TGTGCCAGCAGCGGGAATCCGGGGGGGACGAACAATGAGCAGTTCTTC.